This is a list of T cell receptor beta chains from one sample in a study of blood T cell repertoires in COVID-19. Libraries were prepared by immunoSEQ multiplex PCR; TCRdb keeps only in-frame clonotypes and omits some of them. The sample lists fewer than 200,000 clones, roughly 79% seen once, with roughly an eighth in the top ten. Sample: peripheral blood. These receptor sequences come from a woman aged 80 or over with COVID-19, enrolled during active disease. Each CDR3 is given with its conserved first and last residue. The D gene is left open where the match is weak. Size tells how often a clone was seen (once, few, many) or the class of an expanded clone, and some rows leave it out.

j_call,clone_size,cdr3_length,d_call,v_call,cdr3_aa,cdr3_nt
TRBJ2-1,NA,16,TRBD2,TRBV4-2,CASSQGTSGSGDEQFF,TGTGCCAGCAGCCAAGGGACTAGCGGGAGTGGGGATGAGCAGTTCTTC
TRBJ2-1,few,16,NA,TRBV21-1,CASSARVWRDYNEQFF,TGTGCCAGCAGCGCCCGGGTGTGGCGGGACTACAATGAGCAGTTCTTC
TRBJ1-2,few,15,NA,TRBV5-4,CASTLDRIDVYGYTF,TGTGCCAGCACCCTAGACAGGATCGATGTATATGGCTACACCTTC
TRBJ1-3,NA,16,TRBD1,TRBV7-6,CASSLGPDRGINTIYF,TGTGCCAGCAGCTTAGGCCCGGACAGGGGGATTAACACCATATATTTT
TRBJ1-1,NA,14,TRBD1,TRBV7-9,CASSLSTGTGEAFF,TGTGCCAGCAGCTTATCAACCGGGACAGGTGAAGCTTTCTTT
TRBJ2-1,NA,14,NA,TRBV13,CASSSDSSYNEQFF,TGTGCCAGCAGCTCTGACAGCTCCTACAATGAGCAGTTCTTC
TRBJ1-2,NA,14,NA,TRBV28,CASSRPGHHYGYTF,TGTGCCAGCAGTCGCCCGGGACACCACTATGGCTACACCTTC
TRBJ1-4,once,19,NA,TRBV6-1,CASSEAWVGGSATNEKLFF,TGTGCCAGCAGTGAAGCTTGGGTGGGGGGGAGCGCAACTAATGAAAAACTGTTTTTT
TRBJ1-2,NA,13,NA,TRBV29-1,CSGAGVFTDGYTF,TGCAGCGGAGCGGGAGTTTTTACGGATGGCTACACCTTC
TRBJ2-5,NA,12,NA,TRBV15,CATSSSQETQYF,TGTGCCACCAGCAGCTCGCAAGAGACCCAGTACTTC
TRBJ2-7,NA,16,NA,TRBV6-5,CASSYSLGDSSYEQYF,TGTGCCAGCAGTTACTCGCTGGGGGACTCCTCCTACGAGCAGTACTTC
TRBJ2-3,NA,13,TRBD1,TRBV28,CASSPQGADTQYF,TGTGCCAGCAGTCCACAGGGGGCAGATACGCAGTATTTT
TRBJ1-2,NA,16,NA,TRBV7-2,CASSLGGSADLYGYTF,TGTGCCAGCAGCTTAGGAGGCAGTGCTGATCTCTATGGCTACACCTTC
TRBJ1-2,NA,12,NA,TRBV5-1,CASKDNSYGYTF,TGCGCCAGCAAGGACAATTCCTATGGCTACACCTTC
TRBJ1-1,NA,14,NA,TRBV6-5,CASSTAALNTEAFF,TGTGCCAGCAGCACAGCAGCTTTGAACACTGAAGCTTTCTTT
TRBJ1-4,NA,15,NA,TRBV11-2,CASRDAGAPNEKLFF,TGTGCCAGCAGGGATGCAGGGGCCCCGAATGAAAAACTGTTTTTT
TRBJ2-1,NA,14,NA,TRBV6-5,CASSYSTPYNEQFF,TGTGCCAGCAGTTACTCGACTCCCTACAATGAGCAGTTCTTC
TRBJ2-1,NA,16,TRBD1,TRBV24-1,CATSDFFGRGQFGQFF,TGTGCCACCAGTGATTTTTTCGGCAGGGGGCAATTTGGGCAGTTCTTC
TRBJ2-1,NA,15,TRBD2,TRBV2,CASSASGNDYNEQFF,TGTGCCAGCAGCGCTAGCGGGAACGATTACAATGAGCAGTTCTTC
TRBJ1-6,NA,15,TRBD1,TRBV9,CASSVGQGGNSPLHF,TGTGCCAGCAGCGTAGGACAGGGTGGGAATTCACCCCTCCACTTT
TRBJ1-6,NA,17,TRBD1,TRBV5-1,CASRPGQGNAYNSPLHF,TGCGCCAGCCGACCGGGACAGGGGAACGCCTATAATTCACCCCTCCACTTT
TRBJ2-7,NA,15,NA,TRBV5-1,CASSTSPGRSYEQYF,TGCGCCAGCAGCACCTCCCCAGGCAGATCCTACGAGCAGTACTTC
TRBJ2-5,NA,15,TRBD2,TRBV2,CASKTSGGAFETQYF,TGTGCCAGCAAAACTAGCGGGGGGGCTTTTGAGACCCAGTACTTC
TRBJ2-3,NA,15,TRBD2,TRBV2,CASSVRLAGEDTQYF,TGTGCCAGCAGTGTACGACTAGCGGGAGAGGATACGCAGTATTTT
TRBJ2-2,NA,18,TRBD2,TRBV3-1/TRBV3-2,CASSQMARTSGDHGELFF,TGTGCCAGCAGCCAAATGGCCCGGACTAGCGGGGATCACGGGGAGCTGTTTTTT